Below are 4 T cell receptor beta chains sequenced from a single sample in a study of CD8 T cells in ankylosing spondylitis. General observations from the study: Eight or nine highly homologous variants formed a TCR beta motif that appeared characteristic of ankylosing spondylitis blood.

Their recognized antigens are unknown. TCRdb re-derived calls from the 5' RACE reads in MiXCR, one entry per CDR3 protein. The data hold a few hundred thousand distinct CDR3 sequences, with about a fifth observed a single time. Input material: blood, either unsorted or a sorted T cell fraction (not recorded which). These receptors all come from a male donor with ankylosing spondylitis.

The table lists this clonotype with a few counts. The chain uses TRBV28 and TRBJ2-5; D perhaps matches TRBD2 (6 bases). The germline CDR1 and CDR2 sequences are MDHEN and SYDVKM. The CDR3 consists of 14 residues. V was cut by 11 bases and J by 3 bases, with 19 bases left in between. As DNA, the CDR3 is TGTGCCTTGGGAGGCCGTGGGGCGGAAGAGACCCAGTACTTC. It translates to CALGGRGAEETQYF. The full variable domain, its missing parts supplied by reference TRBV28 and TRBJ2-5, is DVKVTQSSRYLVKRTGEKVFLECVQDMDHENMFWYRQDPGLGLRLIYFSYDVKMKEKGDIPEGYSVSREKKERFSLILESASTNQTSMYLCALGGRGAEETQYFGPGTRLLVL.

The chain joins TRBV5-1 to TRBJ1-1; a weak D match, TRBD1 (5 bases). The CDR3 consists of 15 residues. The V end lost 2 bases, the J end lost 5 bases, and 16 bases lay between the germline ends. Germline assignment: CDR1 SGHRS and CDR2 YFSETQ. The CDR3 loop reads CASSFGGPEGTEAFF. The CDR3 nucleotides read TGCGCCAGCAGCTTCGGTGGACCCGAGGGGACTGAAGCTTTCTTT.

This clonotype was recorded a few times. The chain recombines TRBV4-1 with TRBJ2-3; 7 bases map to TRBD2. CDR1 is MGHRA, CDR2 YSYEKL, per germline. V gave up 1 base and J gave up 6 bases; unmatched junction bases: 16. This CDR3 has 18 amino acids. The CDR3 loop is CASSQVEFTGGSSDTQYF. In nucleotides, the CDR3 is TGCGCCAGCAGCCAAGTTGAATTCACTGGCGGGAGCAGCGATACGCAGTATTTT.

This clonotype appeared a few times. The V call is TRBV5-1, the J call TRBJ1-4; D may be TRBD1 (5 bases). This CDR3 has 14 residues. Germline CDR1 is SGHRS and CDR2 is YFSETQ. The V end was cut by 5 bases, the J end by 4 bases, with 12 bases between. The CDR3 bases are TGCGCCAGCAGACCAGGGTCAGATAATGAAAAACTGTTTTTT. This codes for CASRPGSDNEKLFF. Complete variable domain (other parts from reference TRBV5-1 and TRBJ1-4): KAGVTQTPRYLIKTRGQQVTLSCSPISGHRSVSWYQQTPGQGLQFLFEYFSETQRNKGNFPGRFSGRQFSNSRSEMNVSTLELGDSALYLCASRPGSDNEKLFFGSGTQLSVL.